Given below is one T cell receptor (beta chain) in context. V lost 0 bases, J lost 4 bases, and 10 bases stayed unmatched. The germline gives CDR1 SGDLS, CDR2 YYNGEE. The CDR3 runs to 17 residues. Samples of blood were obtained at baseline, on cycle 4 day 1, and on cycle 7 day 1. The data were produced by immunoSEQ multiplex PCR, yet TCRdb's version contains in-frame clones alone and is incomplete. The sample yields about 66,000 clones, approximately 84% seen once. The sample is drawn from a study of OX40 agonist ivuxolimab in advanced cancers. The sequence derives from an adult with an advanced solid tumor such as melanoma, head and neck, liver or kidney cancer. The V and J genes are TRBV9 and TRBJ1-2; 9 nucleotides agree with TRBD1. The material sequenced was CD4+ or CD8+ T cells sorted from blood, taken in a trial of the OX40 agonist ivuxolimab. CDR3 sequence reads: CASSVGTGAGRGYGYTF. The CDR3 nucleotides read TGTGCCAGCAGCGTAGGGACAGGGGCTGGAAGAGGCTATGGCTACACCTTC.